The sequence of this T cell receptor beta chain was determined in a study of T-cell memory formation after mild COVID-19. Turning to the study itself: Largely donor-specific sequence clusters came from two donors.

For this clonotype: Its specificity is unknown.

Study conclusions and caveats: Some SARS-CoV-2-responding clones were already detected in memory before infection. Unconfirmed was the SARS-CoV-2 specificity of second-wave clones that peaked on day 37.

From 5'RACE with constant-segment primers came TCR alpha and TCR beta cDNA libraries that carried sample barcodes and UMIs. TCRdb recomputed calls from the 5' RACE reads with MiXCR, one row per CDR3 protein. Among roughly 300,000 distinct CDR3 sequences, roughly an eighth were seen once, and the ten largest hold 20% to 25%. The sample was PBMCs or a T cell subset sorted from them (not recorded which). The source of this sequence is a man between 18 and 29 years old who had mild COVID-19 (a few samples of this study predate the infection). Cell type and time point are not known.

The DNA of the CDR3 is TGTGCCAGCAGCTTCGCACAGATCCAAGAGACCCAGTACTTC. The encoded protein is CASSFAQIQETQYF. J is TRBJ2-5 and V is TRBV11-2; no clear D. V lost 3 bases and J lost 1, with 9 bases in between. Germline V gene data show CDR1 as SGHAT and CDR2 as FQNNGV. The CDR3 spans 14 residues. The full variable domain, rest sourced from reference TRBV11-2 and TRBJ2-5, is EAGVAQSPRYKIIEKRQSVAFWCNPISGHATLYWYQQILGQGPKLLIQFQNNGVVDDSQLPKDRFSAERLKGVDSTLKIQPAKLEDSAVYLCASSFAQIQETQYFGPGTRLLVL.